This T cell receptor beta chain was profiled in a study of response to subunit inactivated influenza vaccine. Trimming cost V 1 base and J 3 bases, with 10 bases left between them. The CDR3 has 15 residues. A single record per CDR3 protein comes from TCRdb applying MiXCR to the RT-PCR reads. The sample has approximately 160,000 distinct CDR3 sequences, around 10% seen once; the top ten hold roughly a third. The study's findings and limits: After each seasonal influenza vaccination, few new T cells are recruited, the authors suggested.

Concerning this clonotype: Its antigen is undetermined.

The source is a man aged 45 to 70 who received an inactivated influenza vaccine. The starting material was CD8+ T cells sorted from PBMCs, obtained 23 months after vaccination. This chain connects TRBV12-3 or TRBV12-4 to TRBJ1-5, with D maybe TRBD1 (5 bases). CDR3 sequence (DNA): TGTGCCAGCAGTTTAGGTAGGGACTACAATCAGCCCCAGCATTTT. This codes for CASSLGRDYNQPQHF.